Shown below are 26 T cell receptor beta chains from a single sample sequenced in a study of OX40 agonist ivuxolimab in advanced cancers. The protocol was immunoSEQ multiplex PCR, while the TCRdb copy is restricted to in-frame clones and leaves out a portion. The sample yields roughly 49,000 clones, roughly 88% seen once. Sequenced material: CD4+ or CD8+ T cells sorted from blood, taken in a trial of the OX40 agonist ivuxolimab. These TCRs come from an adult with an advanced solid tumor such as melanoma, head and neck, liver or kidney cancer.

The V and J genes are TRBV30 and TRBJ2-7; D is perhaps TRBD1 (6 bases). From germline, CDR1 is GTSNPN and CDR2 SVGIG (reference sequence). Between the trimmed V and J ends, which lost 0 bases and 4 bases, there was a span of 7 bases. The CDR3 covers 12 residues. The CDR3 nucleotides are TGTGCCTGGAGTGTAGGGGGATACGAGCAGTACTTC. It is translated as CAWSVGGYEQYF.

The rearrangement uses TRBV7-2 and TRBJ1-1; D remains ambiguous. CDR1 is SGHTA, CDR2 FQGNSA, per germline. V dropped 0 bases and J dropped 3 bases, with 2 bases sitting between them. This CDR3 has 12 residues. The CDR3 nucleotides are TGTGCCAGCAGCTTAGCCTACACTGAAGCTTTCTTT. It codes for CASSLAYTEAFF.

The rearrangement links TRBV30 to TRBJ2-2; TRBD2 matches 12 bases. The CDR3 runs 16 residues. Germline values: CDR1 GTSNPN, CDR2 SVGIG (reference sequence). V gave up 4 bases and J gave up 7 bases; unmatched junction bases: 10. The chain's CDR3 is CAWMGLAGHFNGELFF. The CDR3 coding sequence is TGTGCCTGGATGGGACTAGCGGGCCACTTCAACGGGGAGCTGTTTTTT.

The gene calls are TRBV6-5 and TRBJ1-3; D possibly corresponds to TRBD1 (6 bases). Trimming pared 6 bases from V and 2 bases from J, leaving 8 bases between. Germline CDR1 reads MNHEY; CDR2 reads SVGAGI. This CDR3 spans 13 amino acids. In nucleotides, the CDR3 is TGTGCCAGCAGGGACAGTACTGGAAACACCATATATTTT. Amino acid sequence: CASRDSTGNTIYF.

The genes are TRBV5-5 and TRBJ2-5; no reliable D call. The V gene lost 2 bases and the J gene lost 5 bases, with 10 bases spanning the gap. CDR1 and CDR2 from the germline V gene are SGHKS and YYEKEE (reference sequence). CDR3 length equals 13 residues. The DNA of the CDR3 is TGTGCCAGCAGCTTTTTCGGGTATGAGACCCAGTACTTC. The encoded protein is CASSFFGYETQYF. The whole variable domain, filled in from reference TRBV5-5 and TRBJ2-5, reads DAGVTQSPTHLIKTRGQQVTLRCSPISGHKSVSWYQQVLGQGPQFIFQYYEKEERGRGNFPDRFSARQFPNYSSELNVNALLLGDSALYLCASSFFGYETQYFGPGTRLLVL.

The gene calls are TRBV4-3 and TRBJ2-5; D unclear. The germline CDR1 and CDR2 sequences are LGHNA and YSLEER. Trimming shortened V by 1 base and J by 2 bases, and 11 bases separated the two germline ends. This CDR3 has 15 amino acids. CDR3 nucleotide sequence: TGCGCCAGCAGCCAAGGGGTTTCAAGTCAAGAGACCCAGTACTTC. This gives the protein CASSQGVSSQETQYF.

The V call is TRBV7-3, the J call TRBJ2-3; 7 nucleotides agree with TRBD1. Germline lookup yields CDR1 SGHTA and CDR2 FQGTGA. Trimming took 5 bases from V and 2 from J; bases not matched to a gene: 10. This CDR3 is 16 amino acids long. For the CDR3, the DNA is TGTGCCAGCAGCACAGACAGGGAAAAAATCACAGATACGCAGTATTTT. As protein: CASSTDREKITDTQYF.

The chain joins TRBV5-6 to TRBJ2-7; 11 bases map to TRBD1. This CDR3 spans 15 amino acids. Germline assignment: CDR1 SGHDT and CDR2 YYEEEE. V gave up 0 bases and J gave up 4 bases; unmatched junction bases: 3. CDR3 sequence reads: CASSLVGQGAYEQYF. The CDR3 DNA sequence: TGTGCCAGCAGCTTGGTTGGACAGGGGGCATACGAGCAGTACTTC.

The chain couples TRBV9 to TRBJ1-1, with D hard to call. Germline CDR1 SGDLS, CDR2 YYNGEE. The germline V and J ends were trimmed by 6 bases and 0 bases, with 9 bases remaining between them. The CDR3 runs to 13 residues. The CDR3 region has the DNA TGTGCCAGCACTTCGAACCTGAACACTGAAGCTTTCTTT. The encoded protein is CASTSNLNTEAFF.

The chain couples TRBV12-5 to TRBJ2-2; TRBD2 aligns across 7 bases. Germline V gene data show CDR1 as LGHNT and CDR2 as FRNRAP. The V and J ends lost 1 base and 0 bases, in that order; junction bases with no gene match: 8. The CDR3 extends over 18 amino acids. This chain's CDR3 is CASGLAPGGRANTGELFF. DNA for the CDR3: TGTGCTAGTGGTTTGGCCCCCGGGGGGAGGGCGAACACCGGGGAGCTGTTTTTT.

The V and J genes are TRBV19 and TRBJ1-1; 11 bases are a match to TRBD1. V gave up 9 bases and J gave up 5 bases; unmatched junction bases: 8. This CDR3 has 14 amino acids. From germline, CDR1 is LNHDA and CDR2 SQIVND (reference sequence). CDR3 nucleotides: TGTGCCAGCCGGACAGGGGGCTGGGGGACTGAAGCTTTCTTT. Amino acids: CASRTGGWGTEAFF.

The chain carries TRBV19 and TRBJ1-1; 9 bases map to TRBD1. The V segment lost 0 bases and the J segment 1 base; nucleotides outside the gene matches: 9. The length of the CDR3 is 18 residues. Germline V gene data show CDR1 as LNHDA and CDR2 as SQIVND (reference sequence). Written as DNA, the CDR3 is TGTGCCAGTAGTATAGATCTGCGGACAGGGGCTGGGAACACTGAAGCTTTCTTT. It is translated as CASSIDLRTGAGNTEAFF.

The chain recombines TRBV7-8 with TRBJ2-7; 10 positions agree with TRBD2. CDR3 length: 16 amino acids. With 2 bases clipped from V and 5 bases from J, the junction kept 9 bases outside the gene matches. CDR1 is SGHVS and CDR2 is FQNEAQ in the germline V gene. CDR3 DNA: TGTGCCAGCAGCTTACGGCCTAGCGGGAGTATCCACGAGCAGTACTTC. Protein product: CASSLRPSGSIHEQYF.

The chain has TRBV6-6 and TRBJ2-7; 7 bases are a match to TRBD2. The J segment lost 6 bases and the V segment lost 6 bases, leaving 17 bases of the junction unmatched. Germline V gives CDR1 MNHNY, CDR2 SVGAGI (reference sequence). This CDR3 is 16 amino acids long. CDR3 DNA sequence: TGTGCCAGCAGCCTGGGGACCGGGACTATCCTCCTCGAGCAGTACTTC. Translation: CASSLGTGTILLEQYF.

This clone was seen just once. This chain joins TRBV19 and TRBJ2-1, with TRBD2 matching 9 bases. CDR1 is LNHDA and CDR2 is SQIVND in the germline V gene (reference sequence). Trimming at V came to 2 bases and at J to 0 bases, leaving 2 bases not matched to a gene. The CDR3 sequence is 16 residues long. This CDR3 is CASSILSGSSYNEQFF. Written as DNA, the CDR3 is TGTGCCAGTAGTATACTTAGCGGGAGCTCCTACAATGAGCAGTTCTTC.

V is TRBV5-4 and J is TRBJ1-2, with D possibly matching TRBD1 (5 bases). The V gene's germline CDR1 is SGHNT and CDR2 YYREEE (reference sequence). The V end was cut by 0 bases, the J end by 3 bases, with 6 bases between. The CDR3 covers 13 residues. CDR3 DNA sequence: TGTGCCAGCAGCTTGGGGGGCGACTATGGCTACACCTTC. This codes for CASSLGGDYGYTF.

The chain links TRBV2 to TRBJ2-3; 9 bases map to TRBD2. CDR3 length: 15 residues. Germline V CDR1 and CDR2: SNHLY, FYNNEI. Trimming at V came to 4 bases and at J to 4 bases, leaving 6 bases not matched to a gene. The CDR3 nucleotides are TGTGCCAGCAGTGTGGGTAGCGGGAGTTCAGATACGCAGTATTTT. Protein: CASSVGSGSSDTQYF.

This sequence joins TRBV5-5 and TRBJ1-3; a weak D match, TRBD1 (5 bases). Germline CDR1 is SGHKS and CDR2 is YYEKEE (reference sequence). The CDR3 has 14 amino acids. V was pared by 7 bases and J by 0 bases, with 11 bases between. The CDR3 sequence is CASYTGLSGNTIYF. CDR3 nucleotide sequence: TGTGCCAGCTATACGGGACTCTCTGGAAACACCATATATTTT.

The chain has TRBV11-2 and TRBJ2-5; the D is unclear. The germline V and J ends were trimmed by 3 bases and 2 bases, with 7 bases remaining between them. Looked up from germline, CDR1 is SGHAT and CDR2 is FQNNGV. The CDR3 has 13 amino acids. The DNA for the CDR3 is TGTGCCAGCAGCTTGGTGACGCAAGAGACCCAGTACTTC. Translation: CASSLVTQETQYF.

The rearrangement links TRBV7-6 to TRBJ2-7; TRBD2 matches 11 bases. V lost 2 bases and J lost 1; bases outside the gene matches: 10. Germline values: CDR1 SGHVS, CDR2 FNYEAQ. CDR3 size: 18 residues. CDR3 DNA sequence: TGTGCCAGCAGCTTACTAGCGGGAGGTGGGGGAATTTCCTACGAGCAGTACTTC. This codes for CASSLLAGGGGISYEQYF.

V usage is TRBV6-1 and J usage is TRBJ1-1; TRBD1 might be the D (6 bases). This CDR3 contains 14 residues. Germline-derived CDR1 and CDR2 are MNHNS and SASEGT. The V gene lost 7 bases and the J gene lost 0 bases, with 12 bases spanning the gap. Here the CDR3 DNA reads TGTGCCAGCATTAGGGGGGTAATGAACACTGAAGCTTTCTTT. Translating it yields CASIRGVMNTEAFF.

CDR3 bases: TGTGCCAGCAGACTACCGGGACAGGGTCCCTACGAGCAGTACTTC. It specifies CASRLPGQGPYEQYF. This chain joins TRBV28 and TRBJ2-7; 9 nucleotides line up with TRBD1. CDR3 length: 15 amino acids. Losses at the gene ends were 6 bases for V and 2 bases for J; bases not matched to a gene: 8. Germline V gene lookup returns CDR1 MDHEN and CDR2 SYDVKM.

The chain has TRBV11-3 and TRBJ2-7; a possible D gene is TRBD1 (5 bases). The germline V gene encodes CDR1 SGHNT and CDR2 YENEEA. V lost 4 bases, J lost 2 bases, and 18 bases lay in between. The CDR3 is 16 amino acids. This CDR3 is CASSSLRARSAYEQYF. The DNA of the CDR3 is TGTGCCAGCAGCTCCCTCAGGGCAAGGAGCGCCTACGAGCAGTACTTC.

This clone was observed a single time. The chain is built from TRBV30 and TRBJ2-5; D not resolved. Trimming took off 0 bases at V and 4 bases at J, with 6 bases between the two ends. This CDR3 has 12 residues. CDR1 GTSNPN and CDR2 SVGIG come from the germline V gene (reference sequence). The CDR3, as DNA: TGTGCCTGGAGTGTAACTGGAGAGACCCAGTACTTC. This encodes CAWSVTGETQYF.

The CDR3 loop reads CASSVAGSHYNEQFF. The CDR3, as DNA: TGTGCCAGCAGCGTAGCGGGGTCCCACTACAATGAGCAGTTCTTC. The V gene is TRBV9, the J gene TRBJ2-1, with a weak D call TRBD2 (5 bases). This CDR3 is built from 15 residues. The germline CDR1 and CDR2 sequences are SGDLS and YYNGEE. V lost 0 bases, J lost 3 bases, and 10 bases lay in between.

The V gene is TRBV11-3, the J gene TRBJ2-7; D unresolved. Trimming pared 5 bases from V and 1 base from J, leaving 12 bases between. Germline CDR1 reads SGHNT; CDR2 reads YENEEA. This CDR3 comprises 14 residues. The CDR3 region is CASSPSRQSYEQYF. The CDR3, as DNA: TGTGCCAGCAGCCCCTCCAGGCAGTCCTACGAGCAGTACTTC.